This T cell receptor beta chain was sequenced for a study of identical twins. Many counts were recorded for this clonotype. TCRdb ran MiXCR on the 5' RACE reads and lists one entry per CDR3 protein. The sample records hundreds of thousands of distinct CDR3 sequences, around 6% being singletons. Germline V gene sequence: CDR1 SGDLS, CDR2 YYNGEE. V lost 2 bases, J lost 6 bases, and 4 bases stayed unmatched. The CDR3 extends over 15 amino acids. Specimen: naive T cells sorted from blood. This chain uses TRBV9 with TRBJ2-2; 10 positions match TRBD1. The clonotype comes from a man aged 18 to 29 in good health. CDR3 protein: CASSVGQGSAGELFF. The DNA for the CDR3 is TGTGCCAGCAGCGTGGGACAGGGGTCGGCCGGGGAGCTGTTTTTT.